The 19 T cell receptor beta chains below all came from one sample that was sequenced in a study of shared clonotypes between healthy human individuals. Here immunoSEQ multiplex PCR was the method, and the copy in TCRdb shows in-frame clones only, minus some. Altogether roughly 2 million clones are present, approximately 94% being singletons, with the ten largest covering 0.1% to 0.15%. What was sequenced was naive CD4+ T cells sorted from blood. Subset here: CD45RA+ positively selected. The receptors come from a man between 18 and 35 years old in good health.

The chain combines TRBV6-5 with TRBJ1-1; TRBD1 is a possible D gene (5 bases). The CDR3 loop spans 15 amino acids. The germline V gene encodes CDR1 MNHEY and CDR2 SVGAGI. V was pared by 0 bases and J by 2 bases, with 10 bases between. CDR3 coding DNA: TGTGCCAGCAGTTACTCGACAGCCACTAACACTGAAGCTTTCTTT. It translates to CASSYSTATNTEAFF.

CDR3 loop: CASSPGIEGQPQHF. As DNA, the CDR3 is TGTGCCAGCTCACCGGGGATTGAGGGGCAGCCCCAGCATTTT. The chain employs TRBV18 and TRBJ1-5; a weak D match, TRBD1 (5 bases). The V and J ends lost 3 bases and 7 bases respectively, with 13 bases between them. CDR1 and CDR2 from the germline V gene are KGHSH and LQKENI. This CDR3 spans 14 amino acids.

This clone appeared once. The chain recombines TRBV7-9 with TRBJ1-2; 12 bases map to TRBD1. CDR3 length equals 13 residues. In germline, CDR1 is SEHNR, CDR2 FQNEAQ (reference sequence). J gave up 8 bases and V 8 bases, and 6 bases lay outside the gene matches. The DNA for the CDR3 is TGTGCCAGCGGACTAGGGACAGGGGGCGGCTACACCTTC. This gives the protein CASGLGTGGGYTF.

This clone has a handful of counts. V gene TRBV30 combines with J gene TRBJ1-1; D gene ambiguous. The length of the CDR3 is 11 residues. Germline V CDR1 and CDR2: GTSNPN, SVGIG (reference sequence). Deletions cut 2 bases from V and 8 bases from J, with 9 bases between. The CDR3 spells CAWSPAVEAFF. The CDR3 DNA is TGTGCCTGGAGTCCGGCAGTCGAAGCTTTCTTT.

This chain connects TRBV28 to TRBJ2-7, with D tentatively TRBD2 (6 bases). V shed 6 bases and J shed 3 bases, with 18 bases lying between them. The CDR3 extends over 15 amino acids. The germline CDR1 and CDR2 sequences are MDHEN and SYDVKM. The CDR3 sequence: CASRPSRGRFYEQYF. In nucleotides, the CDR3 is TGTGCCAGCAGACCTAGTCGGGGGAGATTCTACGAGCAGTACTTC.

This clone was seen only once. V is TRBV30 and J is TRBJ1-3, with 10 bases that match TRBD1. Germline V gives CDR1 GTSNPN, CDR2 SVGIG (reference sequence). CDR3 length: 18 residues. Trimming cost V 4 bases and J 0 bases; bases outside gene matches: 12. The CDR3 loop reads CAWIFSGTGVRSGNTIYF. The CDR3 DNA follows: TGTGCCTGGATTTTCTCCGGGACAGGGGTCCGCTCTGGAAACACCATATATTTT.

The chain recombines TRBV19 with TRBJ1-5; TRBD1 might be the D (5 bases). CDR3 length: 12 residues. The germline V gene encodes CDR1 LNHDA and CDR2 SQIVND (reference sequence). The V end lost 3 bases, the J end lost 9 bases, and 9 bases lay between the germline ends. CDR3 sequence reads: CASSISGGPQHF. The DNA of the CDR3 is TGTGCCAGTAGTATCTCTGGGGGGCCCCAGCATTTT. Full variable domain (outside the CDR3, taken from reference TRBV19 and TRBJ1-5): DGGITQSPKYLFRKEGQNVTLSCEQNLNHDAMYWYRQDPGQGLRLIYYSQIVNDFQKGDIAEGYSVSREKKESFPLTVTSAQKNPTAFYLCASSISGGPQHFGDGTRLSIL.

The chain carries TRBV6-5 and TRBJ2-7; D remains unclear. The CDR3 runs to 14 residues. Trimming removed 3 bases at V and 4 bases at J, with 13 bases between. CDR1 is MNHEY, CDR2 SVGAGI, per germline. In nucleotides, the CDR3 is TGTGCCAGCAGTTATAGAGGAATAGGGTACGAGCAGTACTTC. It encodes CASSYRGIGYEQYF.

This sequence joins TRBV15 and TRBJ2-2, with TRBD2 matching 10 bases. The ends lost 0 bases at V and 4 bases at J; junction bases unmatched: 2. CDR1 and CDR2 (germline): LNHNV, YYDKDF (reference sequence). The CDR3 is 16 residues long. The CDR3 coding sequence is TGTGCCACCAGCAGAGATCCTAGCGGGAGCACCGGGGAGCTGTTTTTT. This codes for CATSRDPSGSTGELFF.

The chain uses TRBV20-1 and TRBJ1-1, with D uncertain. From germline, CDR1 is DFQATT and CDR2 SNEGSKA (reference sequence). This CDR3 has 11 residues. The ends were cut back, 1 base at V and 6 bases at J, with 6 bases in the middle. The CDR3 DNA follows: TGCAGTGCTAGAGGAGAACCTGAAGCTTTCTTT. This encodes CSARGEPEAFF.

V and J are TRBV19 and TRBJ1-5; D possibly corresponds to TRBD1 (6 bases). The CDR3 totals 16 residues. CDR1 is LNHDA, CDR2 SQIVND, per germline (reference sequence). The V end lost 7 bases, the J end lost 6 bases, and 22 bases lay between the germline ends. In DNA form, the CDR3 reads TGTGCCAGTAAGCCCACGCCGGGGGCAGGTGGTCAGCCCCAGCATTTT. It translates to CASKPTPGAGGQPQHF.

The chain uses TRBV25-1 and TRBJ1-2, with 8 bases that match TRBD1. The CDR3 contains 16 residues. V gave up 7 bases and J gave up 3 bases; unmatched junction bases: 13. Germline CDR1 is MGHDK and CDR2 is SYGVNS. DNA for the CDR3: TGTGCCAGCACATCCTCGACAGGGGAAAGCTACTATGGCTACACCTTC. It yields the protein CASTSSTGESYYGYTF.

This chain links TRBV7-2 with TRBJ1-1, with unresolved D. The germline V and J ends were trimmed by 6 bases and 2 bases, with 13 bases remaining between them. Germline V gene sequence: CDR1 SGHTA, CDR2 FQGNSA. CDR3 length: 14 amino acids. As DNA, the CDR3 is TGTGCCAGCAGGCTATCGGGCTCAAACACTGAAGCTTTCTTT. It encodes CASRLSGSNTEAFF.

As concerns this clone: The sample carries other DNA sequences with the same CDR3. V is TRBV27 and J is TRBJ1-6; unclear D gene. V lost 2 bases and J 0 bases, leaving 5 bases between the germline ends. The CDR3 runs to 15 residues. Germline V lookup: CDR1 MNHEY, CDR2 SMNVEV (reference sequence). The CDR3: CASSLQGSYNSPLHF. CDR3 nucleotides: TGTGCCAGCAGTTTACAAGGCTCCTATAATTCACCCCTCCACTTT.

Points on this clone: Additional DNA sequences in this sample encode the identical CDR3. This chain joins TRBV5-1 and TRBJ2-3; D ambiguous. CDR3 length equals 13 residues. Looked up from germline, CDR1 is SGHRS and CDR2 is YFSETQ. V lost 4 bases, J lost 0 bases, and 6 bases lay in between. CDR3 sequence: CASSGTSTDTQYF. The CDR3, as DNA: TGCGCCAGCAGCGGAACAAGCACAGATACGCAGTATTTT. Complete variable domain (other parts from reference TRBV5-1 and TRBJ2-3): KAGVTQTPRYLIKTRGQQVTLSCSPISGHRSVSWYQQTPGQGLQFLFEYFSETQRNKGNFPGRFSGRQFSNSRSEMNVSTLELGDSALYLCASSGTSTDTQYFGPGTRLTVL.

This sequence joins TRBV30 and TRBJ1-1, with D maybe TRBD1 (5 bases). Germline CDR1 reads GTSNPN; CDR2 reads SVGIG (reference sequence). The CDR3 loop spans 11 amino acids. V shed 3 bases and J shed 8 bases, with 10 bases lying between them. The CDR3: CAWSPRGEAFF. CDR3 nucleotides: TGTGCCTGGAGCCCTCGGGGGGAAGCTTTCTTT. Full variable domain (missing parts from reference TRBV30 and TRBJ1-1): SQTIHQWPATLVQPVGSPLSLECTVEGTSNPNLYWYRQAAGRGLQLLFYSVGIGQISSEVPQNLSASRPQDRQFILSSKKLLLSDSGFYLCAWSPRGEAFFGQGTRLTVV.

This clone was seen just once. Written as DNA, the CDR3 is TGTGCCACCCATGACAGATATAATGAAAAACTGTTTTTT. It codes for CATHDRYNEKLFF. The chain recombines TRBV19 with TRBJ1-4; D may be TRBD1 (5 bases). This CDR3 comprises 13 residues. V was trimmed by 10 bases and J by 4 bases, leaving 13 bases between them. Germline lookup yields CDR1 LNHDA and CDR2 SQIVND (reference sequence).

V and J are TRBV5-1 and TRBJ1-5, with 9 bases fitting TRBD1. The germline gives CDR1 SGHRS, CDR2 YFSETQ. There are 14 residues in the CDR3. The V gene end was trimmed by 4 bases and the J gene end by 7 bases; junction bases not matched to a gene: 6. The CDR3 DNA reads as TGCGCCAGCAGCGGAGAGACAGGGGGACAGCCCCAGCATTTT. Amino acid sequence: CASSGETGGQPQHF.

V is TRBV4-1 and J is TRBJ1-2; 7 bases are a match to TRBD1. CDR3 size: 15 residues. Trimming removed 1 base from V and 2 bases from J; junction bases left unmatched: 4. Germline loops: CDR1 MGHRA, CDR2 YSYEKL. The CDR3 DNA sequence: TGCGCCAGCAGCCAAGGATACAGGGGCAACTATGGCTACACCTTC. It yields the protein CASSQGYRGNYGYTF.